Included here is one T cell receptor beta chain sequence, with context. The antigen remains undetermined. V was trimmed by 5 bases and J by 0 bases, leaving 8 bases between them. The germline CDR1 and CDR2 sequences are MNHEY and SMNVEV (reference sequence). CDR3 size: 13 residues. This sample was included in a study of T cell responses to AZD1222 COVID-19 vaccine. The study's findings and limits: Clonal diversity may have been underestimated in mostly white British donors.

Data came from immunoSEQ multiplex PCR; TCRdb stores just in-frame clones and leaves some out. The repertoire holds about 83,000 clones, with roughly 90% as singletons. This TCR was recovered from an adult in good health. The chain couples TRBV27 to TRBJ2-7; unclear D gene. The specimen was peripheral blood, collected on day 0 of MenACWY control vaccination. The CDR3 DNA reads TGTGCCAGCAGTCAAACCATCTCCTACGAGCAGTACTTC. This translates into CASSQTISYEQYF.